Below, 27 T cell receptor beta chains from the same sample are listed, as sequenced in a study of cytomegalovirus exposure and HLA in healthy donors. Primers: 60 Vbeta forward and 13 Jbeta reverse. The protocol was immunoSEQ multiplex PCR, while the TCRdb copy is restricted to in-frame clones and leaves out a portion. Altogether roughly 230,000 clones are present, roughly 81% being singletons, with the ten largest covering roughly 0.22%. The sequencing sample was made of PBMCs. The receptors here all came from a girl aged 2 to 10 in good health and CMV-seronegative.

The CDR3 spells CASSSPYRAYNEQFF. DNA of the CDR3: TGTGCCAGCTCGTCACCCTACAGGGCCTACAATGAGCAGTTCTTC. V is TRBV18 and J is TRBJ2-1; a weak D match, TRBD1 (6 bases). Germline CDR1 is KGHSH and CDR2 is LQKENI. The V end lost 6 bases, the J end lost 2 bases, and 14 bases lay between the germline ends. CDR3 length: 15 amino acids. Filled out from reference TRBV18 and TRBJ2-1, the complete variable domain reads NAGVMQNPRHLVRRRGQEARLRCSPMKGHSHVYWYRQLPEEGLKFMVYLQKENIIDESGMPKERFSAEFPKEGPSILRIQQVVRGDSAAYFCASSSPYRAYNEQFFGPGTRLTVL.

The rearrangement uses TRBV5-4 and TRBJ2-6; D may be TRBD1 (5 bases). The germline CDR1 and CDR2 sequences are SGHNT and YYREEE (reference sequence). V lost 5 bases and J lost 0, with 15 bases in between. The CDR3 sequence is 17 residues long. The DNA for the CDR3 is TGTGCCAGCAGTAGGGCAGGGCGATTCTCTGGGGCCAACGTCCTGACTTTC. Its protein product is CASSRAGRFSGANVLTF.

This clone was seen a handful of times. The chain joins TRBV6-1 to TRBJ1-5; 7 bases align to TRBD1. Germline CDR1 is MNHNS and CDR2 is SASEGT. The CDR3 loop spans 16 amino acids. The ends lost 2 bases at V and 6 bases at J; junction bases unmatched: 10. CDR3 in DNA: TGTGCCAGCAGTGAAAGGCACAGGGGAAGGGGTCAGCCCCAGCATTTT. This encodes CASSERHRGRGQPQHF.

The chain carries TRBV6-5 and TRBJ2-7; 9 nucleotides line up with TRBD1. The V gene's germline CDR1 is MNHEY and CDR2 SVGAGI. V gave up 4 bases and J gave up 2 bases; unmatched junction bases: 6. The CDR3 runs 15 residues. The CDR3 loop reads CASSSPGQGPYEQYF. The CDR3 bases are TGTGCCAGCAGTTCGCCGGGACAGGGCCCCTACGAGCAGTACTTC.

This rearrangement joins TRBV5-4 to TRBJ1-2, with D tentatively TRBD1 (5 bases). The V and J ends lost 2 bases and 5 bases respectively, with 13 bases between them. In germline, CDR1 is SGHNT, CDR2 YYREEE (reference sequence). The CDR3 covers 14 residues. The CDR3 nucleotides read TGTGCCAGCAGCTTTTGGGGGGAAGGGTATGGCTACACCTTC. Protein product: CASSFWGEGYGYTF.

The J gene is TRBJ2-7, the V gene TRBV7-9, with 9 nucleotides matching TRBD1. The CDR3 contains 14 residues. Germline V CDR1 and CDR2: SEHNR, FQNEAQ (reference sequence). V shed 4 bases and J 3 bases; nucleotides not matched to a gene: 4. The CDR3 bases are TGTGCCAGCAGCTCGGACAGGGGAGGCTACGAGCAGTACTTC. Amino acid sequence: CASSSDRGGYEQYF.

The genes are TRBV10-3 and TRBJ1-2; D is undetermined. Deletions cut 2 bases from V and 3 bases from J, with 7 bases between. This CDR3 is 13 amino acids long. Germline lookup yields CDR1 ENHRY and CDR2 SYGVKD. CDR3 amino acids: CAISEPGDYGYTF. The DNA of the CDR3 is TGTGCCATCAGTGAGCCGGGTGACTATGGCTACACCTTC.

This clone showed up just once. The CDR3 DNA sequence: TGTGCCAGCAGCTCAGGAAGCTCCTACGAGCAGTACTTC. This encodes CASSSGSSYEQYF. The chain carries TRBV5-4 and TRBJ2-5, with D unresolved. The J call may be in error: the DNA end matches TRBJ2-7 better. The V gene's germline CDR1 is SGHNT and CDR2 YYREEE (reference sequence). CDR3 length: 13 amino acids.

The CDR3 spells CASSLTSGGPDTQYF. The CDR3 coding sequence is TGCGCCAGCAGCTTGACTAGCGGGGGGCCAGATACGCAGTATTTT. The V gene is TRBV5-1, the J gene TRBJ2-3; TRBD2 matches 12 bases. The CDR3 length is 15 residues. The V gene's germline CDR1 is SGHRS and CDR2 YFSETQ. V lost 1 base and J lost 4; bases outside the gene matches: 1.

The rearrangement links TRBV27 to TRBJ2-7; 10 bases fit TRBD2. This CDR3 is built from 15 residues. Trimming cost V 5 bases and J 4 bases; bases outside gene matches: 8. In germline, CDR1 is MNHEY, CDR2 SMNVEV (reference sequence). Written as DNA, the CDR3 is TGTGCCAGCAGTAATCGACTAGCGGGTCTATACGAGCAGTACTTC. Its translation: CASSNRLAGLYEQYF.

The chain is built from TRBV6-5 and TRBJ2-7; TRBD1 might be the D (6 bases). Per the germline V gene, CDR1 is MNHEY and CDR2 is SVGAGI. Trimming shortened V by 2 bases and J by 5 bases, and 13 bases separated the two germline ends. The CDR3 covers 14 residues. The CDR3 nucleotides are TGTGCCAGCAGTTACCGAGACAGGTCCGACGAGCAGTACTTC. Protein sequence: CASSYRDRSDEQYF.

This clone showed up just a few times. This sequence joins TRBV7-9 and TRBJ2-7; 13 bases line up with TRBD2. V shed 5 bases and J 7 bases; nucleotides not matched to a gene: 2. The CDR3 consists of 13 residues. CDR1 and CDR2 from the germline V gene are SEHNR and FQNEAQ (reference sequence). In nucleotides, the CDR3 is TGTGCCAGCAGCCAACTAGCGGGAGGGGAGCAGTACTTC. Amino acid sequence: CASSQLAGGEQYF.

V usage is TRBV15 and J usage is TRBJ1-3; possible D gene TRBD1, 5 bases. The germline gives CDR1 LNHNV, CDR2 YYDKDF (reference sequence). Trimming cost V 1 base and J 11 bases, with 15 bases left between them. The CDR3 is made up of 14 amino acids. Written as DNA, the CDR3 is TGTGCCACCAGCAGAGTTGACAGATCAATCGCCATATATTTT. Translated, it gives CATSRVDRSIAIYF.

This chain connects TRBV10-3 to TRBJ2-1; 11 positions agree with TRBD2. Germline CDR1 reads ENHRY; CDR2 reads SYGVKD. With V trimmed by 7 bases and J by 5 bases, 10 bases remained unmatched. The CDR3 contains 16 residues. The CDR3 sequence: CAIMSVAGGMNNEQFF. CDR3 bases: TGTGCCATCATGAGCGTAGCGGGGGGGATGAACAATGAGCAGTTCTTC.

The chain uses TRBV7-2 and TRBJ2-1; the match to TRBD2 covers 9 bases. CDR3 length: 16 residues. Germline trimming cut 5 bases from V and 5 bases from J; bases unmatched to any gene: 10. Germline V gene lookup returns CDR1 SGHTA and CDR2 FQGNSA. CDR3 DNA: TGTGCCAGCAGCATACGTACAGCGGGGGGCCACAATGAGCAGTTCTTC. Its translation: CASSIRTAGGHNEQFF. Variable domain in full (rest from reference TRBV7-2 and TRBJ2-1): GAGVSQSPSNKVTEKGKDVELRCDPISGHTALYWYRQSLGQGLEFLIYFQGNSAPDKSGLPSDRFSAERTGGSVSTLTIQRTQQEDSAVYLCASSIRTAGGHNEQFFGPGTRLTVL.

Here the CDR3 DNA reads TGTGCCAGCAGTGAGGCAGGGCCCTACGAGCAGTACTTC. Translation: CASSEAGPYEQYF. V and J are TRBV2 and TRBJ2-7; weak D call: TRBD1 (5 bases). Trimming cost V 3 bases and J 2 bases, with 8 bases left between them. CDR3 length: 13 amino acids. From germline, CDR1 is SNHLY and CDR2 FYNNEI.

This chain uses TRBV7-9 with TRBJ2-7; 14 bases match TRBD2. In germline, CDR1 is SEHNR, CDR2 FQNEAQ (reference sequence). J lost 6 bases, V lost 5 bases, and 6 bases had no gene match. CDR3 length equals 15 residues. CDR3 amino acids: CASSMGLAGVGEQYF. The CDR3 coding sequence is TGTGCCAGCAGCATGGGACTAGCGGGAGTAGGCGAGCAGTACTTC.

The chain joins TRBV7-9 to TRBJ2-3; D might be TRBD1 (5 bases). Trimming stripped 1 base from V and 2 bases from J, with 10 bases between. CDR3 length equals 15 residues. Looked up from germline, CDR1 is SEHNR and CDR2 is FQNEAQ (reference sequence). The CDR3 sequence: CASSLGGRDTDTQYF. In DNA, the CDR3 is TGTGCCAGCAGCTTAGGGGGCAGGGACACAGATACGCAGTATTTT.

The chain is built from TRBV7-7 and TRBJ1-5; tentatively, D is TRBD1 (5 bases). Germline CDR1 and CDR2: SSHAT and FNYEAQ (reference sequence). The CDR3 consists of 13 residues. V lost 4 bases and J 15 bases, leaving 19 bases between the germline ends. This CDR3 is CASSWDRDLIRHF. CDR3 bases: TGTGCCAGCAGCTGGGACCGGGACTTAATTCGGCATTTT.

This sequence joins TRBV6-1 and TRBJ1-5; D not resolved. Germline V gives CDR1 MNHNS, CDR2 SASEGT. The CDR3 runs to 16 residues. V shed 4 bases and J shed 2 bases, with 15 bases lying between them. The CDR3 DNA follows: TGTGCCAGCAGTGGTGACACTCTTAACGGCAATCAGCCCCAGCATTTT. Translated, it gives CASSGDTLNGNQPQHF.

The CDR3 nucleotides read TGTGCCATCAGTAGGGGAAGCGCCGCAGATACGCAGTATTTT. Translation gives CAISRGSAADTQYF. The chain employs TRBV10-3 and TRBJ2-3; perhaps TRBD1 as D (5 bases). The V end was cut by 5 bases, the J end by 4 bases, with 13 bases between. This CDR3 region has 14 residues. Germline CDR1 ENHRY, CDR2 SYGVKD.

The CDR3 DNA reads as TGTGCCAGCAGCCCGCAGGGGGCCGAGCAGTACTTC. This encodes CASSPQGAEQYF. The J gene is TRBJ2-7, the V gene TRBV13; the match to TRBD1 covers 8 bases. The CDR3 extends over 12 amino acids. With V trimmed by 5 bases and J by 6 bases, 3 bases remained unmatched. CDR1 and CDR2 (germline): PRHDT, FYEKMQ (reference sequence).

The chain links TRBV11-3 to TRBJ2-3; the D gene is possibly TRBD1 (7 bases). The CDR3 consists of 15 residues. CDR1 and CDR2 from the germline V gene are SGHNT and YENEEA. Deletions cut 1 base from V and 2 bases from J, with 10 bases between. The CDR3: CASSLGQGLTDTQYF. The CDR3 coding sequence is TGTGCCAGCAGCTTAGGACAGGGACTCACAGATACGCAGTATTTT.

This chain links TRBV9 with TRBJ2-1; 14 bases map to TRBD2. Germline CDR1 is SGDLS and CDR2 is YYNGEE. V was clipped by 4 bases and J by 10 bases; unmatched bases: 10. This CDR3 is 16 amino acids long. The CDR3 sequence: CASSKRLAGGPREQFF. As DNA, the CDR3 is TGTGCCAGCAGCAAGAGACTAGCGGGAGGGCCTAGAGAGCAGTTCTTC.

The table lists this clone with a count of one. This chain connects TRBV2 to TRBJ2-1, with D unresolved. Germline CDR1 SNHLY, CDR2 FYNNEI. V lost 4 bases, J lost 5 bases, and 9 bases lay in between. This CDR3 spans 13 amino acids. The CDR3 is CASSVRSNNEQFF. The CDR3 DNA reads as TGTGCCAGCAGTGTCCGGTCGAACAATGAGCAGTTCTTC.

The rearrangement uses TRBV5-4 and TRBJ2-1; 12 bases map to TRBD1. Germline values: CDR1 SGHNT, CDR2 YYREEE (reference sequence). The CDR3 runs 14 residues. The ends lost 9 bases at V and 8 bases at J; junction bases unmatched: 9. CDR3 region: CATRGDRGRDEQFF. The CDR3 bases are TGTGCCACCCGAGGGGACAGGGGGCGGGATGAGCAGTTCTTC.

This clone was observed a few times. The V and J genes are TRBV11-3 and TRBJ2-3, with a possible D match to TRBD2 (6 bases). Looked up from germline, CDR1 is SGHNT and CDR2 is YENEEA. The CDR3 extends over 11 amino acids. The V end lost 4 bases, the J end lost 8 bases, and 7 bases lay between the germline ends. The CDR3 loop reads CASSSGGTQYF. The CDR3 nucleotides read TGTGCCAGCAGCTCCGGGGGTACGCAGTATTTT.